The rows below give T cell receptor beta chains drawn from one sample of a study of molecular identifiers for immune sequencing clone quantification. TCRdb processed the PCR reads anew with MiXCR; each CDR3 protein has one entry. Among a few hundred thousand distinct CDR3 sequences, 24% were seen once, and the ten largest hold 0.74%. Sequences were obtained from naive CD8+ T cells from blood, with Jurkat cell RNA spiked in. The receptor source for this set is a human donor in good health. Some libraries in this study had Jurkat cell RNA spiked in. Both conserved end residues are part of each CDR3. D genes are given only for firm matches. For some rows the clone size is stated as once, few or many, or as a class when expanded; others skip it.

d_call: .
j_call: TRBJ1-6
clone_size: many
v_call: TRBV7-6
cdr3_aa: CASSPTEYNSPLHF
cdr3_nt: TGTGCCAGCAGCCCGACGGAATATAATTCACCCCTCCACTTT

d_call: .
j_call: TRBJ2-6
clone_size: many
v_call: TRBV21-1
cdr3_aa: CASSKVPGSGANVLTF
cdr3_nt: TGTGCCAGCAGCAAAGTCCCGGGTTCTGGGGCCAACGTCCTGACTTTC

d_call: .
j_call: TRBJ2-3
clone_size: few
v_call: TRBV6-1
cdr3_aa: CASSDFRQTTDTQYF
cdr3_nt: TGTGCCAGCAGTGATTTTAGACAAACCACAGATACGCAGTATTTT

d_call: TRBD2
j_call: TRBJ2-3
clone_size: .
v_call: TRBV7-8
cdr3_aa: CASTLQGKLAGAFWGTDTQYF
cdr3_nt: TGTGCCAGCACTCTCCAGGGTAAACTAGCGGGAGCATTTTGGGGCACAGATACGCAGTATTTT

d_call: .
j_call: TRBJ2-1
clone_size: .
v_call: TRBV12-3/TRBV12-4
cdr3_aa: CASTTDLGYGEGYQRGRFF
cdr3_nt: TGTGCCAGCACCACCGATCTTGGCTACGGGGAGGGGTACCAGAGGGGGCGGTTCTTC

d_call: .
j_call: TRBJ2-5
clone_size: .
v_call: TRBV2
cdr3_aa: CASMEEISFETQYF
cdr3_nt: TGTGCCAGCATGGAAGAGATCTCCTTCGAGACCCAGTACTTC

d_call: .
j_call: TRBJ2-3
clone_size: few
v_call: TRBV13
cdr3_aa: CASSQTGTSSTDTQYF
cdr3_nt: TGTGCCAGCAGCCAGACCGGGACCTCTAGCACAGATACGCAGTATTTT

d_call: .
j_call: TRBJ2-3
clone_size: many
v_call: TRBV30
cdr3_aa: CAWSGQGPTDTQYF
cdr3_nt: TGTGCCTGGAGTGGGCAGGGACCCACAGATACGCAGTATTTT

d_call: TRBD1
j_call: TRBJ1-5
clone_size: few
v_call: TRBV4-3
cdr3_aa: CASSQDTGGNQPQHF
cdr3_nt: TGCGCCAGCAGCCAAGACACAGGGGGCAATCAGCCCCAGCATTTT

d_call: .
j_call: TRBJ2-3
clone_size: .
v_call: TRBV10-3
cdr3_aa: CAISESFEGQSTDTQYF
cdr3_nt: TGTGCCATCAGTGAGTCCTTCGAGGGTCAGAGCACAGATACGCAGTATTTT

d_call: TRBD1
j_call: TRBJ2-3
clone_size: many
v_call: TRBV13
cdr3_aa: CASSPRTGESTDTQYF
cdr3_nt: TGTGCCAGCAGCCCCAGGACAGGGGAGAGCACAGATACGCAGTATTTT

d_call: TRBD2
j_call: TRBJ2-5
clone_size: many
v_call: TRBV7-9
cdr3_aa: CASSQIAGVLETQYF
cdr3_nt: TGTGCCAGCAGCCAAATAGCGGGAGTTCTCGAGACCCAGTACTTC

d_call: .
j_call: TRBJ1-1
clone_size: few
v_call: TRBV20-1
cdr3_aa: CSATPPNTEAFF
cdr3_nt: TGCAGTGCTACTCCACCTAACACTGAAGCTTTCTTT

d_call: TRBD1
j_call: TRBJ1-1
clone_size: few
v_call: TRBV7-9
cdr3_aa: CASSDGTDFEAFF
cdr3_nt: TGTGCCAGCAGCGACGGGACAGATTTTGAAGCTTTCTTT

d_call: .
j_call: TRBJ2-3
clone_size: many
v_call: TRBV13
cdr3_aa: CASSSSTDTQYF
cdr3_nt: TGTGCCAGCAGCAGTAGCACAGATACGCAGTATTTT

d_call: .
j_call: TRBJ1-1
clone_size: few
v_call: TRBV7-9
cdr3_aa: CASDGDLLNTEAFF
cdr3_nt: TGTGCCAGCGACGGGGACCTTCTTAACACTGAAGCTTTCTTT

d_call: .
j_call: TRBJ1-1
clone_size: many
v_call: TRBV9
cdr3_aa: CASSASRANTEAFF
cdr3_nt: TGTGCCAGCAGTGCAAGCCGAGCGAACACTGAAGCTTTCTTT

d_call: .
j_call: TRBJ2-7
clone_size: few
v_call: TRBV6-5
cdr3_aa: CASSYSAEGEQYF
cdr3_nt: TGTGCCAGCAGTTACTCCGCCGAGGGCGAGCAGTACTTC

d_call: .
j_call: TRBJ2-5
clone_size: many
v_call: TRBV14
cdr3_aa: CASSQVGDSRETQYF
cdr3_nt: TGTGCCAGCAGCCAAGTAGGTGATTCCCGAGAGACCCAGTACTTC

d_call: .
j_call: TRBJ2-3
clone_size: many
v_call: TRBV5-6
cdr3_aa: CASSLRADTQYF
cdr3_nt: TGTGCCAGCAGCTTGAGGGCAGATACGCAGTATTTT

d_call: .
j_call: TRBJ1-1
clone_size: many
v_call: TRBV4-3
cdr3_aa: CASSQYRNTEAFF
cdr3_nt: TGCGCCAGCAGCCAATACAGGAACACTGAAGCTTTCTTT

d_call: .
j_call: TRBJ2-5
clone_size: many
v_call: TRBV29-1
cdr3_aa: CSVITSRPGLVETQYF
cdr3_nt: TGCAGCGTGATCACGAGTAGACCGGGGTTGGTAGAGACCCAGTACTTC

d_call: TRBD2
j_call: TRBJ2-4
clone_size: few
v_call: TRBV6-1
cdr3_aa: CARRGAVAGDPGAKNIQYF
cdr3_nt: TGTGCCAGGAGGGGCGCGGTAGCGGGAGACCCGGGCGCCAAAAACATTCAGTACTTC

d_call: TRBD2
j_call: TRBJ2-5
clone_size: many
v_call: TRBV7-6
cdr3_aa: CASSLGRLRELRETQYF
cdr3_nt: TGTGCCAGCAGCTTAGGACGCTTGCGGGAGCTGCGGGAGACCCAGTACTTC

d_call: .
j_call: TRBJ2-2
clone_size: .
v_call: TRBV27
cdr3_aa: CASSLVPANTGELFF
cdr3_nt: TGTGCCAGCAGTTTAGTTCCCGCGAACACCGGGGAGCTGTTTTTT

d_call: TRBD2
j_call: TRBJ2-1
clone_size: .
v_call: TRBV5-4
cdr3_aa: CASSLRGLAGEEQFF
cdr3_nt: TGTGCCAGCAGCTTGCGGGGACTAGCGGGGGAAGAGCAGTTCTTC

d_call: TRBD2
j_call: TRBJ2-3
clone_size: .
v_call: TRBV10-2
cdr3_aa: CASKESGGTTDTQYF
cdr3_nt: TGCGCCAGCAAGGAAAGCGGGGGCACGACAGATACGCAGTATTTT

d_call: .
j_call: TRBJ2-2
clone_size: .
v_call: TRBV27
cdr3_aa: CASNDRMNTGELFF
cdr3_nt: TGTGCCAGCAACGACAGAATGAACACCGGGGAGCTGTTTTTT

d_call: .
j_call: TRBJ1-6
clone_size: .
v_call: TRBV27
cdr3_aa: CASSLWVNSPLHF
cdr3_nt: TGTGCCAGCAGTTTGTGGGTTAATTCACCCCTCCACTTT